This TCR beta chain comes out of a study of blood T cell repertoires in COVID-19. Repertoires were generated with immunoSEQ multiplex PCR, while TCRdb's copy carries only in-frame clones and drops some. Altogether about 220,000 clones are present, roughly 85% being singletons, with the ten largest covering about 4%. Grouping used clinical history reported by participants in a survey and questionnaire. The receptor was derived from a woman aged 40 to 50 with acute COVID-19. The sequencing input was PBMCs or T cells enriched from blood (not recorded which).

CDR3 in DNA: TGTGCCAGCAGCTTAGTTCTCTCCCAGGGGGCTGCTGAAGCTTTCTTT. It specifies CASSLVLSQGAAEAFF. The V gene is TRBV7-9, the J gene TRBJ1-1; 8 bases map to TRBD1. The length of the CDR3 is 16 residues. Germline V lookup: CDR1 SEHNR, CDR2 FQNEAQ (reference sequence). The V gene end was trimmed by 1 base and the J gene end by 6 bases; junction bases not matched to a gene: 10.